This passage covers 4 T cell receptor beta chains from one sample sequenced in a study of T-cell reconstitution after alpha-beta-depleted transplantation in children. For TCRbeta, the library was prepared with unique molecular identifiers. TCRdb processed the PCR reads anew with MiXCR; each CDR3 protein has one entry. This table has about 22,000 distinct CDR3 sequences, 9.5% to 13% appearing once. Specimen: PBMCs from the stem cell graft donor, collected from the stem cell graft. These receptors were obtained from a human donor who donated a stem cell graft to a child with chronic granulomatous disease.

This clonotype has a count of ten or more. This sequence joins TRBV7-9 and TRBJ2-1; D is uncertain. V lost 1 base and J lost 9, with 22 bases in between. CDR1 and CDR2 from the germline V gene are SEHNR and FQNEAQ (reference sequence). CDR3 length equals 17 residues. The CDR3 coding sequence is TGTGCCAGCAGCTTAGGAAAAGTAAGCGAACACACGGGTGAGCAGTTCTTC. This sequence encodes CASSLGKVSEHTGEQFF.

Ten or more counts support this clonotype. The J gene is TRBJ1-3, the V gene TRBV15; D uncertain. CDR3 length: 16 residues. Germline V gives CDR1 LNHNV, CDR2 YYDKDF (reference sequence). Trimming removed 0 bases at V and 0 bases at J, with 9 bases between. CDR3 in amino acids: CATSRDDANSGNTIYF. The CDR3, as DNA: TGTGCCACCAGCAGAGATGACGCCAACTCTGGAAACACCATATATTTT.

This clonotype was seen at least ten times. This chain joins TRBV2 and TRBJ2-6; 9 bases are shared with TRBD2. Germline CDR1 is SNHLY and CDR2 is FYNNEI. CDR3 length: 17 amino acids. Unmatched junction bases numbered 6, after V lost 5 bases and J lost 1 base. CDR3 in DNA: TGTGCCAGCAGTTATAGCCTAGCGGGGTCTGGGGCCAACGTCCTGACTTTC. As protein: CASSYSLAGSGANVLTF.

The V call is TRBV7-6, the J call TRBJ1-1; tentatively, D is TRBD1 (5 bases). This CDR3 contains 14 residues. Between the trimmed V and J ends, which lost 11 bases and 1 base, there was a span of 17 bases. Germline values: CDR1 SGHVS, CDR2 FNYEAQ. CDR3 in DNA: TGTGCCGGATTCACGACAGTCCGGAACACTGAAGCTTTCTTT. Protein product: CAGFTTVRNTEAFF. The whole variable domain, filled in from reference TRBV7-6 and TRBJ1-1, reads GAGVSQSPRYKVTKRGQDVALRCDPISGHVSLYWYRQALGQGPEFLTYFNYEAQQDKSGLPNDRFSAERPEGSISTLTIQRTEQRDSAMYRCAGFTTVRNTEAFFGQGTRLTVV.